This TCR beta chain was observed in a study of radiotherapy plus CTLA-4 blockade in lung cancer. Across the study: Among enrolled patients, 15% to 20% responded and about 30% achieved disease control. Study results and limitations: In blood, TCR clones derived from the tumor expanded after radiotherapy plus ipilimumab.

The repertoire was sequenced with immunoSEQ multiplex PCR; TCRdb's copy has only in-frame clones and lacks some. The data show roughly 120,000 clones, with approximately 80% seen just once and about 3.3% held by the top ten. The CDR3 is 15 amino acids. The germline gives CDR1 LNHDA, CDR2 SQIVND (reference sequence). The V gene end was trimmed by 5 bases and the J gene end by 6 bases; junction bases not matched to a gene: 11. Focal radiation and CTLA-4 blockade (ipilimumab) were tested in chemo-refractory metastatic non-small-cell lung cancer patients. A remark on this clone: Its antigen is unidentified.

Sequencing used peripheral blood, obtained from a patient treated with radiotherapy plus ipilimumab. V is TRBV19 and J is TRBJ1-2, with 8 bases that match TRBD1. This receptor was obtained from a human donor with non-small cell lung cancer that progressed on radiotherapy plus ipilimumab. Some clones in this sample may be carry-over from other donors' samples. In nucleotides, the CDR3 is TGTGCCAGTAGTCTCAACAGGGGGGAAAGGAATGGCTACACCTTC. Its translation: CASSLNRGERNGYTF.